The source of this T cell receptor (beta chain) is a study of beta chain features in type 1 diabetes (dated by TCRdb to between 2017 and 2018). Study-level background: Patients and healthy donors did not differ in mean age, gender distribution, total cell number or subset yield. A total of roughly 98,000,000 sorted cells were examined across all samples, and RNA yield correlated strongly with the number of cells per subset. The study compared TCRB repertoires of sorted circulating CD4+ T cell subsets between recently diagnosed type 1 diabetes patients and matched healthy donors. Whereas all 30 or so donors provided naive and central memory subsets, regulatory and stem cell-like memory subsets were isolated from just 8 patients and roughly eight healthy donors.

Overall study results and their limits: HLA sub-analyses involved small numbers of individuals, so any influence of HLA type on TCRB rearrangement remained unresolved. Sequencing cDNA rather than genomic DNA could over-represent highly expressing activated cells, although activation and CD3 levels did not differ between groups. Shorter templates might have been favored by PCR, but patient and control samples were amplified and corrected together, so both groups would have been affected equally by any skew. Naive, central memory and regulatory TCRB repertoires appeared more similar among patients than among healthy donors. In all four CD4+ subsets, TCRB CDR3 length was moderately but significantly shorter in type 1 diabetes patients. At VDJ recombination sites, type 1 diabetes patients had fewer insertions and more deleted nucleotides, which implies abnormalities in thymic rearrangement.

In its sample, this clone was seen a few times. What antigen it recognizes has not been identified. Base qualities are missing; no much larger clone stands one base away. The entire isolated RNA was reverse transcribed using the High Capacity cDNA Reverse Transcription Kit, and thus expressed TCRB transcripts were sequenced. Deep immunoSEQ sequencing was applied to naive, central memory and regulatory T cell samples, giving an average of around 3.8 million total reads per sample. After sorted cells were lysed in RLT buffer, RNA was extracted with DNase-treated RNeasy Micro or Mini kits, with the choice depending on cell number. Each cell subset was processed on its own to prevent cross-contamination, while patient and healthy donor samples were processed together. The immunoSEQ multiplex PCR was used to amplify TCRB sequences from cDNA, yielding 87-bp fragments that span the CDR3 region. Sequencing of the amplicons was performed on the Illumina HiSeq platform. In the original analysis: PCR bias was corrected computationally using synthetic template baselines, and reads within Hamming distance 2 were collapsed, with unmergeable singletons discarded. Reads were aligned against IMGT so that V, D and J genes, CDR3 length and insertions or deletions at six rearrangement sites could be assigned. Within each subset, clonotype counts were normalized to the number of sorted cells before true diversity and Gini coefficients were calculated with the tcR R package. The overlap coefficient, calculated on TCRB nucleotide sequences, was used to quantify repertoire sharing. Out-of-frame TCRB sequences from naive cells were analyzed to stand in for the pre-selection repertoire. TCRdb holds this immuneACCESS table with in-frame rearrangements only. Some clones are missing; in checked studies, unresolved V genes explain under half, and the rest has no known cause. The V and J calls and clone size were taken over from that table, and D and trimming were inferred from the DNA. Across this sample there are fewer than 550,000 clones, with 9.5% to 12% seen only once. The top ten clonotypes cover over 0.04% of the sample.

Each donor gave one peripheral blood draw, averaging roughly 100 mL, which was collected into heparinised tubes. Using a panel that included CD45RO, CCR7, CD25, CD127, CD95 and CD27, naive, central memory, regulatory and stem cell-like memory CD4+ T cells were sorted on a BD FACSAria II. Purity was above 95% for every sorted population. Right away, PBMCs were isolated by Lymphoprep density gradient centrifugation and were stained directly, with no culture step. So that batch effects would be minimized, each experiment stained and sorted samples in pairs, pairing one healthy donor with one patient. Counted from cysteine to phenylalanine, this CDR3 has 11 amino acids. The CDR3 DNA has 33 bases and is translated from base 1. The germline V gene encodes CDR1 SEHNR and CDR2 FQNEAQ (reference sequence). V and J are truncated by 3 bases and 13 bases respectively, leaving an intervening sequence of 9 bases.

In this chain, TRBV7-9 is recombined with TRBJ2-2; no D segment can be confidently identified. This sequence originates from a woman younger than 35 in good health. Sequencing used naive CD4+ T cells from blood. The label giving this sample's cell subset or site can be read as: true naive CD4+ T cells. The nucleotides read TGTGCCAGCAGCTTCTCAGGTCGGCTGTTTTTT. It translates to CASSFSGRLFF.